This T cell receptor (beta chain) was found in a study of T cell responses to AZD1222 COVID-19 vaccine. CDR3 length equals 13 residues. The germline V and J ends were trimmed by 2 bases and 8 bases, with 10 bases remaining between them. The germline V gene has CDR1 LNHNV and CDR2 YYDKDF (reference sequence). Produced via immunoSEQ multiplex PCR; TCRdb's table is partial and in-frame only. This sample has over 75,000 clones; around 90% occur once, and the top ten carry 2% to 3%. The receptor was isolated from an adult in good health. The chain joins TRBV15 to TRBJ1-3; D remains ambiguous. Here the sequenced sample was peripheral blood, taken on day 0 of AZD1222 vaccination. CDR3 coding DNA: TGTGCCACCAGCAGACTTTCTCCTGACACCATATATTTT. This gives the protein CATSRLSPDTIYF.